This T cell receptor (beta chain) was captured in a study of blood T cell repertoires in COVID-19. Study-wide background: Some COVID-19 samples were acute and others convalescent; all came from the United States, Italy and Spain. PBMCs, B-cell-depleted T cells, or T cells provided the cDNA or gDNA that made up the material.

Trimming took off 2 bases at V and 8 bases at J, with 12 bases between the two ends. This CDR3 comprises 13 residues. As processed by the authors: Reference gene primer amplification gave nucleated cell count estimates. Method: immunoSEQ multiplex PCR; TCRdb's copy keeps in-frame clones and lacks some. The DNA gave D and trimming, while V, J and clone size come from that table. This sample has roughly 98,000 clones, with around four fifths found just once. The receptor was isolated from a woman in her seventies with active or convalescent COVID-19. J is TRBJ1-1 and V is TRBV12-3 or TRBV12-4; no clear D. Sequenced: peripheral blood. The CDR3: CASSLRPRGEAFF. The CDR3 nucleotides are TGTGCCAGCAGTTTAAGGCCCCGGGGAGAAGCTTTCTTT.